This T cell receptor beta chain was obtained from a study of T cells in Graves' hyperthyroidism and ophthalmopathy. The wider study: Before any treatment, at initial diagnosis, peripheral blood was collected.

The CDR3 is 16 residues long. Trimming cost V 0 bases and J 1 base, with 13 bases left between them. Germline V CDR1 and CDR2: LGHNT, FRNRAP. This clonotype showed up many times. Blood was drawn at first hyperthyroidism diagnosis, before any ophthalmopathy symptoms. RNA transcripts served as the template for amplifying TCR beta CDR3 regions. Using the HTBI primer set, a first-round RT-PCR was run on the TCR CDR3. MiXCR, applied by TCRdb to the multiplex PCR reads, yields one record per CDR3 protein. The sample shows approximately 600,000 distinct CDR3 sequences, about 15% of them seen only once. The chain carries TRBV12-5 and TRBJ2-7; D gene uncertain. What was sequenced was blood. The clonotype comes from a woman in her 30s with Graves' hyperthyroidism that later progressed to Graves' ophthalmopathy. CDR3 amino acids: CASGLVRPGLSYEQYF. CDR3 nucleotides: TGTGCTAGTGGTTTGGTACGCCCCGGCCTATCCTACGAGCAGTACTTC.